This T cell receptor (beta chain) stems from a study of cytomegalovirus exposure and HLA in healthy donors. Profiling relied on immunoSEQ multiplex PCR, and the TCRdb table lists in-frame clones only, not all of them. The table has around 62,000 clones, around 88% seen once. The donors formed part of the roughly 120-subject validation cohort, distinct from the roughly 660-subject first cohort. The germline gives CDR1 MNHEY, CDR2 SMNVEV (reference sequence). CDR3 length equals 12 residues. V lost 6 bases, J lost 6 bases, and 2 bases stayed unmatched. A note on this clone: As yet, its antigen is unknown.

Study observations and caveats: In vitro checks showed that a few CMV-associated chains really do target CMV antigens. Rare TCR sequences predominated, though certain public TCRs were found in many donors. The study listed roughly 150 cytomegalovirus-associated TCR beta chains.

This sequence was found in a woman aged 18-29 years in good health and CMV-seronegative. The chain is built from TRBV27 and TRBJ2-7; 10 bases line up with TRBD1. The sample taken for sequencing was PBMCs. The CDR3 DNA reads as TGTGCCAGCAGGACAGGGGGCCGCGAGCAGTACTTC. Encoded protein: CASRTGGREQYF.